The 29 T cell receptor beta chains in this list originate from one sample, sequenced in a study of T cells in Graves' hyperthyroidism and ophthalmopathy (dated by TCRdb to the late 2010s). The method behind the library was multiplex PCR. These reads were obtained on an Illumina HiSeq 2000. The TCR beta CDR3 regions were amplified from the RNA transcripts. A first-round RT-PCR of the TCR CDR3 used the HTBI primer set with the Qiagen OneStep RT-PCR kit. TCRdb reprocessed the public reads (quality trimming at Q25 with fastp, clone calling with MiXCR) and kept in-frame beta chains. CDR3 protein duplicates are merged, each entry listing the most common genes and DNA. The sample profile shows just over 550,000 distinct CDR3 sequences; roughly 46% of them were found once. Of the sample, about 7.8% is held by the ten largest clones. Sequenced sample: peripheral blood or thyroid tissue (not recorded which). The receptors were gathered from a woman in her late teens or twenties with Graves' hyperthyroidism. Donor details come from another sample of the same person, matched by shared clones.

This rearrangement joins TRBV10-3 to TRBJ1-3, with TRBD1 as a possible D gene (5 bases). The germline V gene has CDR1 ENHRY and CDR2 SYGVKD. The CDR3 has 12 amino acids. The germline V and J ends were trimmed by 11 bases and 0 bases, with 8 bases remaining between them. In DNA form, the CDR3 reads TGTGCCGCCGGGACCTCTGGAAACACCATATATTTT. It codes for CAAGTSGNTIYF.

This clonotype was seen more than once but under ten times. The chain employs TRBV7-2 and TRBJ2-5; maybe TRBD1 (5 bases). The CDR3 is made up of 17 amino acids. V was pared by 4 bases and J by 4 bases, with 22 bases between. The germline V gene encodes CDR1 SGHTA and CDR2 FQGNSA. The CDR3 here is CASSSLKGHSRGETQYF. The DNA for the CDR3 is TGTGCCAGCAGCTCGCTCAAAGGACACTCAAGGGGAGAGACCCAGTACTTC.

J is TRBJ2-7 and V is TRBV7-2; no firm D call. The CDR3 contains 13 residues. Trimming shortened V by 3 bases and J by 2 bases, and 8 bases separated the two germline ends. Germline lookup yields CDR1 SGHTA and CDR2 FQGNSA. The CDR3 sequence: CASSFDTPYEQYF. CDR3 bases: TGTGCCAGCAGCTTCGACACCCCCTACGAGCAGTACTTC.

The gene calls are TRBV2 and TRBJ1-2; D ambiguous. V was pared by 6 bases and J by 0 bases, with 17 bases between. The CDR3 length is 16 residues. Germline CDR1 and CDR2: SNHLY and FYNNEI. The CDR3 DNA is TGTGCCAGCAGCCAAGATCCAGCCGGGGCTAACTATGGCTACACCTTC. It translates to CASSQDPAGANYGYTF.

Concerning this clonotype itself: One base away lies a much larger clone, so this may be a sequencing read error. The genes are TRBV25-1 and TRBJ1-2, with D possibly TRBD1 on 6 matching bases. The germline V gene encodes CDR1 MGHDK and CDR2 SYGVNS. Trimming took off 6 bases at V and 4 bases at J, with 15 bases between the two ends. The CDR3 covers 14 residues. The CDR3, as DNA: TGTGCCAGCAGCGATGGGGACATTAGCTATGGCTACACCTTC. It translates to CASSDGDISYGYTF.

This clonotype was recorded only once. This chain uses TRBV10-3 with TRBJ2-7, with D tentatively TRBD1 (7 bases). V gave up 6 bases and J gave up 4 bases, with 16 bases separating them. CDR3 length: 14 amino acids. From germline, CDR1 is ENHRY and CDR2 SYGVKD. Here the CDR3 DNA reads TGTGCCATCAGCGGCGAAGCAGGGGGGTACGAGCAGTACTTC. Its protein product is CAISGEAGGYEQYF.

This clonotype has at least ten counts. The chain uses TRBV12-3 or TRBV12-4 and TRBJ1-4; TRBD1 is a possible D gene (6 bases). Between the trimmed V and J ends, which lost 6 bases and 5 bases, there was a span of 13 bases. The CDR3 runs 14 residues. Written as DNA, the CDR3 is TGTGCCAGCAGCTACGACAGGAACAATGAAAAACTGTTTTTT. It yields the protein CASSYDRNNEKLFF.

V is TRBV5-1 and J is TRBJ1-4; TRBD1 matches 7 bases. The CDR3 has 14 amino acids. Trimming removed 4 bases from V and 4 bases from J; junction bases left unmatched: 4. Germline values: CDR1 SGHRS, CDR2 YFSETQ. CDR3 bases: TGCGCCAGCAGCGGGGACAGAATTAATGAAAAACTGTTTTTT. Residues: CASSGDRINEKLFF.

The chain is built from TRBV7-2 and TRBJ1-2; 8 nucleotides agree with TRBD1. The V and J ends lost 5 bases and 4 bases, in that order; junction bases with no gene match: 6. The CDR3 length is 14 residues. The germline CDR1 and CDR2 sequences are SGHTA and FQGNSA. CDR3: CASSPSGTGYGYTF. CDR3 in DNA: TGTGCCAGCAGCCCTAGCGGGACAGGCTATGGCTACACCTTC.

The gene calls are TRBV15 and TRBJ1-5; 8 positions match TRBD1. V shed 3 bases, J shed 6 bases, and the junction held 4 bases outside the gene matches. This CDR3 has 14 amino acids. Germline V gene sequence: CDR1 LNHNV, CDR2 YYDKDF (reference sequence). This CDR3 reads CATSSFTGGQPQHF. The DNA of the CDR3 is TGTGCCACCAGCAGCTTCACAGGGGGTCAGCCCCAGCATTTT.

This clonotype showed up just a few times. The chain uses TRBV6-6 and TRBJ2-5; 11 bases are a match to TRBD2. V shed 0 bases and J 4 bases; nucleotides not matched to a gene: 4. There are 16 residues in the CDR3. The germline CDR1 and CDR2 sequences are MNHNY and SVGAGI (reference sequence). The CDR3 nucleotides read TGTGCCAGCAGTTACTCGAGGCTAGCGGGAGGAGAGACCCAGTACTTC. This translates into CASSYSRLAGGETQYF.

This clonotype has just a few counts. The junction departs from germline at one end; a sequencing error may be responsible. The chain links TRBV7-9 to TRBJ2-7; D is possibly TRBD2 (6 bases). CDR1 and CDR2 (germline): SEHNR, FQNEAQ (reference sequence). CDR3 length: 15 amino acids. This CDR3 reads CASSRSVAVSYEQYF. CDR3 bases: TGCGCCAGCAGCCGGTCAGTAGCGGTCTCCTACGAGCAGTACTTC.

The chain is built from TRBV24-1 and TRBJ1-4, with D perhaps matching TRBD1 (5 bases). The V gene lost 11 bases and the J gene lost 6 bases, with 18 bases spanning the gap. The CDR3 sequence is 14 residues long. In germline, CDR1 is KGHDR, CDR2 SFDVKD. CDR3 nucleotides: TGTGCCAGCGGGACGGATTATAGAGATGAAAAACTGTTTTTT. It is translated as CASGTDYRDEKLFF.

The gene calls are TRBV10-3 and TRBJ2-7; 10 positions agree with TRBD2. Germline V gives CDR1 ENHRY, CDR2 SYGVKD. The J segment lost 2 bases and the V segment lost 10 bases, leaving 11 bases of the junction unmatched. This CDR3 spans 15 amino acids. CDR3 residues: CASSDLAGDAYEQYF. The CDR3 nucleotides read TGTGCCAGCAGCGACCTAGCGGGAGATGCCTACGAGCAGTACTTC.

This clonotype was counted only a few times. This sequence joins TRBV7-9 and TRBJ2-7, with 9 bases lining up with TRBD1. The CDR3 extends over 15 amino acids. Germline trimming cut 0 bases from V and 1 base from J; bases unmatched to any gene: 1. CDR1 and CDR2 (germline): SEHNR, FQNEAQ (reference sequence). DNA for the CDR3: TGTGCCAGCAGCTTAGCGGGACAGGGATCCTACGAGCAGTACTTC. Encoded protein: CASSLAGQGSYEQYF.

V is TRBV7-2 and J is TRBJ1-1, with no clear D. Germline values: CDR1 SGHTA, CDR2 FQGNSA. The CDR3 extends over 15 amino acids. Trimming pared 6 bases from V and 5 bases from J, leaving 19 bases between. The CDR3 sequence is CASSLPRTKSTEAFF. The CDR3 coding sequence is TGTGCCAGCAGTTTACCACGTACAAAGAGTACTGAAGCTTTCTTT.

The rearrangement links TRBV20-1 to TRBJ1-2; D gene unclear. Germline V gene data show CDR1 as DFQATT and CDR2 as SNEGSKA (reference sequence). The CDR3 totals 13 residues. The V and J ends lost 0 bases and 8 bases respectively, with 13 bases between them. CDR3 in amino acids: CSARDYSGEGYTF. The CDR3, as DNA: TGCAGTGCTAGAGATTATAGTGGGGAAGGCTACACCTTC.

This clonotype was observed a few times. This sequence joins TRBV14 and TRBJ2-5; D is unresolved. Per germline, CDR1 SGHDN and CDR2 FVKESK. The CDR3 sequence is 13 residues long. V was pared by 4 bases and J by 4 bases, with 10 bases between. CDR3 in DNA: TGTGCCAGCAGCCCCTTAGTTCCAGAGACCCAGTACTTC. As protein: CASSPLVPETQYF.

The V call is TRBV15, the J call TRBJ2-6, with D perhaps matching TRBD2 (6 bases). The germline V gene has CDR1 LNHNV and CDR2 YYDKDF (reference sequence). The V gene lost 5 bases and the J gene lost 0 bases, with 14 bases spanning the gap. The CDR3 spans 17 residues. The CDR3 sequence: CATSGRDFGSGANVLTF. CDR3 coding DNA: TGTGCCACCAGCGGCCGGGACTTCGGCTCTGGGGCCAACGTCCTGACTTTC. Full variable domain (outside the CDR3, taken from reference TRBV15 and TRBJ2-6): DAMVIQNPRYQVTQFGKPVTLSCSQTLNHNVMYWYQQKSSQAPKLLFHYYDKDFNNEADTPDNFQSRRPNTSFCFLDIRSPGLGDTAMYLCATSGRDFGSGANVLTFGAGSRLTVL.

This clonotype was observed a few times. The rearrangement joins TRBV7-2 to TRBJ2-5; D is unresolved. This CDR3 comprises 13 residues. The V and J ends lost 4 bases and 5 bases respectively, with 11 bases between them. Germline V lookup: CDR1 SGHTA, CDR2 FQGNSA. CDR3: CASSSLSLETQYF. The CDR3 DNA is TGTGCCAGCAGCTCCCTATCACTCGAGACCCAGTACTTC.

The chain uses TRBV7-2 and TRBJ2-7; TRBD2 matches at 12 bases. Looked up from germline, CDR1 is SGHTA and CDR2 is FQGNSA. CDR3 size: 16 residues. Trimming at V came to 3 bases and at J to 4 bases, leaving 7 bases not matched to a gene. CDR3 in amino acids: CASSFSLAGGPYEQYF. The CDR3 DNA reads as TGTGCCAGCAGCTTTTCGCTAGCGGGAGGGCCTTACGAGCAGTACTTC.

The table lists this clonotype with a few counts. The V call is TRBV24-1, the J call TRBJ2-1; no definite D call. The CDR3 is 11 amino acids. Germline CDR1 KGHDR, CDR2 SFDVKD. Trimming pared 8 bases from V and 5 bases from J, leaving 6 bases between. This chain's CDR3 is CATKQNNEQFF. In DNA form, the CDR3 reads TGTGCCACCAAACAGAACAATGAGCAGTTCTTC.

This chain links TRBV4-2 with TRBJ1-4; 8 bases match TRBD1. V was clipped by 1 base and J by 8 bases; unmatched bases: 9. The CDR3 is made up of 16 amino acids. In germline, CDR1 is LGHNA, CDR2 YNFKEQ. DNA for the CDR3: TGTGCCAGCAGCCAAGGGGACAGGACCGTTAGAGAAAAACTGTTTTTT. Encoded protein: CASSQGDRTVREKLFF.

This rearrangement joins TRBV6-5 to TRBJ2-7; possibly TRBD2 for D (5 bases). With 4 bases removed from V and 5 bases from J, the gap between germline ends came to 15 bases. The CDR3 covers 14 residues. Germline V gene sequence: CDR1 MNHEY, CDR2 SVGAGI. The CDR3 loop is CASSSSVARDEQYF. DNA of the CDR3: TGTGCCAGCAGTTCCTCAGTAGCGAGGGACGAGCAGTACTTC.

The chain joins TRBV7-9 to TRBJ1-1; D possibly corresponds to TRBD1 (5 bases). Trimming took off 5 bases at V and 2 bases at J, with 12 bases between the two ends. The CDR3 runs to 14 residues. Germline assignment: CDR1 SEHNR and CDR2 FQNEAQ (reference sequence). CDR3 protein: CASSDRQRNTEAFF. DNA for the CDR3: TGTGCCAGCAGCGACCGACAGAGAAACACTGAAGCTTTCTTT.

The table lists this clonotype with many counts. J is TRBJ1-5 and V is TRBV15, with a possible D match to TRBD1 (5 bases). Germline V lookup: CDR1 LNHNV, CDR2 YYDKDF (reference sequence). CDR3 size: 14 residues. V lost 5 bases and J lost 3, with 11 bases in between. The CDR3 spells CATSGHRNNQPQHF. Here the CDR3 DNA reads TGTGCCACCAGCGGACACCGAAACAATCAGCCCCAGCATTTT. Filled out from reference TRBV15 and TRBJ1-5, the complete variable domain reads DAMVIQNPRYQVTQFGKPVTLSCSQTLNHNVMYWYQQKSSQAPKLLFHYYDKDFNNEADTPDNFQSRRPNTSFCFLDIRSPGLGDTAMYLCATSGHRNNQPQHFGDGTRLSIL.

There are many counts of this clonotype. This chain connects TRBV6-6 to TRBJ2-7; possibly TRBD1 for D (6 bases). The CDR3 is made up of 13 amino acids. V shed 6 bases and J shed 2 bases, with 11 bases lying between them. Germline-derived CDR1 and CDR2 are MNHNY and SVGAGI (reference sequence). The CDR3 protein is CASSTGQTYEQYF. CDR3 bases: TGTGCCAGCAGCACAGGACAGACCTACGAGCAGTACTTC.

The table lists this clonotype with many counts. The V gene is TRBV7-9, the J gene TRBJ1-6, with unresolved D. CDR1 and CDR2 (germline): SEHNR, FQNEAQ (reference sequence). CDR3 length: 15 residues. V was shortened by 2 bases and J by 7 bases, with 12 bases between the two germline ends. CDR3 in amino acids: CASSLLLGSNSPLHF. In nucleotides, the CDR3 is TGTGCCAGCAGCTTACTTCTTGGATCCAATTCACCCCTCCACTTT.

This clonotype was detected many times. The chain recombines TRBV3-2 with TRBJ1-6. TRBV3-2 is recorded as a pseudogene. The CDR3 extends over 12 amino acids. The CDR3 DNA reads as TGTGCCAGCAGCCATGGTTCGACACCCCTCCACTTT. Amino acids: CASSHGSTPLHF.